This TCR beta chain is drawn from a study of human thymus T cells. The germline V gene encodes CDR1 LGHDT and CDR2 YNNKEL (reference sequence). The CDR3 is 9 amino acids. J was trimmed by 10 bases and V by 9 bases; bases with no gene match: 1. Clones were read by immunoSEQ multiplex PCR, and TCRdb kept only the in-frame ones, dropping some. Counted here are 45,000 to 75,000 clones, around 94% occurring once; the ten biggest clones make up roughly 5.7%. The TCR sequence derives from a boy younger than two with a congenital heart defect but otherwise immunologically healthy. The rearrangement uses TRBV3-1 (or the pseudogene TRBV3-2) and TRBJ1-1, with TRBD1 matching over 8 bases. Sequencing used blood. The CDR3 loop is CARGTGAFF. Here the CDR3 DNA reads TGTGCCAGAGGGACAGGAGCTTTCTTT.